The source of this T cell receptor beta chain is a study of circulating CD8 cells and anti-PD-1 response in melanoma (dated by TCRdb to 2019 to 2021). About the study as a whole: Nivolumab was given to patients intravenously at 3 mg/kg every 2 weeks. The melanoma cohort had some 13 patients, seven of whom got anti-PD-1 as first-line therapy, while the other six had previously had targeted therapy or immunotherapy. Patients with complete or partial responses were counted as responders, while patients with stable or progressive disease (RECIST v1.1) were counted as non-responders. The TCR repertoire analysis included 11 melanoma patients, of whom 7 were non-responders and 4 were responders. In on-treatment samples, a biotinylated anti-human IgG4 antibody was used to detect PD-1.

At the junction V is shortened by 9 bases and J by 7 bases, with 21 bases in between. CDR1 and CDR2 (LNHNV, YYDKDF) derive from the germline V gene (reference sequence). The CDR3 numbers 14 residues from cysteine through phenylalanine. Only CDR3 DNA remains: 42 bases, in frame from the first base. This clonotype is considered medium-sized (0.01 to 0.1%). The specificity of this receptor is unknown. Base qualities are not provided; no much larger clone lies one nucleotide away. The study at large found these results: Repertoires were mostly private between subsets, with fewer than 8% of TRB clonotypes shared at M1, and the greatest sharing occurred between DPOS and TIGIT. The highest diversity was observed in the DNEG repertoire, similar and higher clonality was shown by the PD-1 and DPOS repertoires, and the lowest diversity was found in the TIGIT repertoires. Because material was limited, experiments were generally done without replicates. Since no tumor material could be accessed, the researchers instead assessed tumor reactivity using peptide assays on expanded sorted subsets. The cohort mixed treatment-naive and previously treated patients, which the authors noted could influence results. Only baseline and M1 samples from a small cohort with few responders were used in the published TCR repertoire comparisons.

The data were produced on a NextSeq 500. TCR libraries were prepared from approximately 14 ng of total RNA with the QIAseq Immune Repertoire RNA Library Kit, Human TCR Panel. TCR libraries were sequenced on an Illumina NextSeq with a Mid Output V2 kit, using asymmetric 261x41 paired-end reads. Each TCR library was diluted to approximately 4.2 nM, after which the TCR libraries were pooled, denatured and loaded at about 0.98 pM. Per the source publication's procedure: TCR FASTQ files were processed in the QIAGEN GeneGlobe Data Analysis Center, with downstream analysis in R 3.5.2. To get clonality, Shannon entropy was normalized by the log of the number of unique productive sequences and the result was subtracted from one. Fisher exact tests at 5% FDR, run separately within each subset, picked out TRA or TRB clonotypes whose abundance differed between baseline and M1. Clonotypes with differential abundance were put into four groups: emerging, expanding, contracting or non-expanding/contracting. Morisita's overlap index was used to measure how much repertoires overlapped between patients. TCRdb redid the processing of the public reads, applying fastp at Q25 and MiXCR, and retained in-frame beta chains. Each entry is one CDR3 protein sequence, shown with its most common DNA and genes. The authors' filters were not applied to this entry. This sample has 1,200 or so distinct CDR3 sequences in its table, and 6.3% of those were observed once. The ten largest clonotypes hold about 15% of the sample.

A BD FACSAria II cell sorter was used to sort four subsets, defined by PD-1 and/or TIGIT, from live CD3+CD8+TCRalphabeta+ cells. To characterize relevance to anti-PD-1 therapy response, circulating CD8 T cells were sorted into four subsets based on PD-1 and TIGIT expression. From each sorted CD8 T-cell subset, both TCR alpha and TCR beta chains were sequenced. Peripheral blood was collected before the first anti-PD-1 injection, after two injections and after four injections. PBMCs were isolated immediately by Ficoll gradient centrifugation. Until use, PBMCs were stored frozen in liquid nitrogen in RPMI containing approximately 18% FCS and 10% DMSO. After thawing, PBMCs were stained with a viability dye plus antibodies against CD3, CD8alpha, TCRalphabeta, PD-1 and TIGIT. Total RNA was extracted with the RNeasy Kit, and every sample reached a RIN above 7.

The source is a human donor with melanoma. The sequenced sample was CD8+ T cells from PBMCs, obtained at baseline or after one month of anti-PD-1 therapy (not recorded which). The chain uses TRBV15 and TRBJ1-2; TRBD1 is perhaps the D gene, given 6 matching bases. The DNA sequence is given as TGTGCCACACGAGCGGGGGGCGACCCCTTTGGCTACACCTTC. This gives the protein CATRAGGDPFGYTF.